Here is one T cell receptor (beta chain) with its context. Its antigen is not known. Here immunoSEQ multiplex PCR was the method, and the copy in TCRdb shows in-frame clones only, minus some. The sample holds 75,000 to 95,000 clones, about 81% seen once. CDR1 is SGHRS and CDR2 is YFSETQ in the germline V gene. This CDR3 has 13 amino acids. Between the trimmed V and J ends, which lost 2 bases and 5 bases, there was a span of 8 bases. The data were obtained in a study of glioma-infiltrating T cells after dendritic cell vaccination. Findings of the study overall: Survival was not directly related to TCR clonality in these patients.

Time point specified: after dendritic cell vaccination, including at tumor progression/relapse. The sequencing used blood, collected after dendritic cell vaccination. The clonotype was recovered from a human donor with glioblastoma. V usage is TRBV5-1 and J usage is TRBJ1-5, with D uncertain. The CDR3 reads CASSLDVDQPQHF. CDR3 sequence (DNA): TGCGCCAGCAGCTTAGATGTAGATCAGCCCCAGCATTTT.